One and the same sample provided the 14 T cell receptor beta chains below, sequenced in a study of blood T cells in healthy people across ages. A second PCR, run for about 6 to 11 cycles, used a sample-barcoded 5' primer plus a J-beta primer mix. TCRdb re-derived calls from the 5' RACE reads in MiXCR, one entry per CDR3 protein. The sample holds hundreds of thousands of distinct CDR3 sequences, under 25% seen once. The sequenced material came from blood. These receptors originate from a man between 65 and 85 years old in good health.

V is TRBV20-1 and J is TRBJ2-7; 7 nucleotides line up with TRBD1. Losses at the gene ends were 3 bases for V and 6 bases for J; bases not matched to a gene: 11. CDR1 is DFQATT and CDR2 is SNEGSKA in the germline V gene (reference sequence). The CDR3 spans 14 residues. For the CDR3, the DNA is TGCAGTGCTAGTGTTGGGACAGTCGACGGCGAGCAGTACTTC. Translated, it gives CSASVGTVDGEQYF.

This clonotype was seen ten or more times. The chain links TRBV5-1 to TRBJ2-1; D possibly corresponds to TRBD1 (5 bases). Trimming removed 4 bases at V and 2 bases at J, with 10 bases between. The CDR3 runs 14 residues. Germline CDR1 and CDR2: SGHRS and YFSETQ. CDR3 residues: CASSPTVPYNEQFF. The DNA of the CDR3 is TGCGCCAGCAGCCCGACAGTGCCCTACAATGAGCAGTTCTTC.

This sequence joins TRBV12-3 or TRBV12-4 and TRBJ1-4; 8 bases fit TRBD1. This CDR3 is built from 16 residues. V trimming: 2 bases; J trimming: 8 bases; junction bases outside the gene matches: 10. CDR3 residues: CASSLSLGQGGEKLFF. DNA of the CDR3: TGTGCCAGCAGTTTAAGCTTAGGACAGGGAGGGGAAAAACTGTTTTTT.

This clonotype was counted a few times. The rearrangement links TRBV7-2 to TRBJ2-2; D may be TRBD2 (5 bases). Trimming took 5 bases from V and 3 from J, leaving 13 bases between them. CDR1 is SGHTA, CDR2 FQGNSA, per germline. There are 15 residues in the CDR3. CDR3 DNA: TGTGCCAGCAGCGAACGAGGAGGCGACACCGGGGAGCTGTTTTTT. Protein: CASSERGGDTGELFF.

This clonotype was seen a handful of times. The chain links TRBV3-1 to TRBJ1-3; no clear D gene. V lost 1 base and J lost 3, with 7 bases in between. Germline values: CDR1 LGHDT, CDR2 YNNKEL (reference sequence). This CDR3 comprises 14 residues. The CDR3 nucleotides are TGTGCCAGCAGCCAAGGGGGTTATGGAAACACCATATATTTT. Translating it yields CASSQGGYGNTIYF.

The chain joins TRBV11-1 to TRBJ2-7, with 7 bases identical to TRBD1. This CDR3 is built from 13 residues. V gave up 4 bases and J gave up 5 bases; unmatched junction bases: 5. In germline, CDR1 is SGHAT, CDR2 FQDESV (reference sequence). This chain's CDR3 is CASSYDRVHEQYF. CDR3 nucleotide sequence: TGTGCCAGCAGCTACGACAGGGTCCACGAGCAGTACTTC.

This clonotype has only a few counts. The J gene is TRBJ2-7, the V gene TRBV3-1; TRBD2 matches 10 bases. The CDR3 sequence is 16 residues long. Germline V gene sequence: CDR1 LGHDT, CDR2 YNNKEL (reference sequence). V was clipped by 0 bases and J by 5 bases; unmatched bases: 7. The CDR3 region has the DNA TGTGCCAGCAGCCAAGATCTAACTAGCGGGAACAACGAGCAGTACTTC. Its translation is CASSQDLTSGNNEQYF.

This clonotype appeared a few times. The gene calls are TRBV3-1 and TRBJ1-3; 7 positions match TRBD1. From germline, CDR1 is LGHDT and CDR2 YNNKEL (reference sequence). The trim removed 3 bases at V and 1 base at J, leaving 3 bases unmatched. The CDR3 totals 15 residues. As DNA, the CDR3 is TGTGCCAGCAGCCAGGCGACAGGGTCTGGAAACACCATATATTTT. It codes for CASSQATGSGNTIYF. The whole variable domain, remainder taken from reference TRBV3-1 and TRBJ1-3, is DTAVSQTPKYLVTQMGNDKSIKCEQNLGHDTMYWYKQDSKKFLKIMFSYNNKELIINETVPNRFSPKSPDKAHLNLHINSLELGDSAVYFCASSQATGSGNTIYFGEGSWLTVV.

This clonotype appeared a few times. The chain combines TRBV4-2 with TRBJ2-7; 8 bases match TRBD2. The V segment lost 0 bases and the J segment 0 bases; nucleotides outside the gene matches: 10. The CDR3 contains 18 residues. Germline V gene lookup returns CDR1 LGHNA and CDR2 YNFKEQ. The CDR3 DNA reads as TGTGCCAGCAGCCAAGATCCCGGGACTAGTTCCCCCTCCTACGAGCAGTACTTC. Translated, it gives CASSQDPGTSSPSYEQYF.

The chain recombines TRBV15 with TRBJ2-1; D ambiguous. Germline V lookup: CDR1 LNHNV, CDR2 YYDKDF (reference sequence). Trimming pared 0 bases from V and 1 base from J, leaving 13 bases between. The CDR3 covers 17 residues. The CDR3 region is CATSRDPPSSSYNEQFF. CDR3 in DNA: TGTGCCACCAGCAGAGACCCCCCCTCTAGTTCCTACAATGAGCAGTTCTTC.

This clonotype appeared a few times. This chain links TRBV9 with TRBJ2-4, with D unclear. Germline V gives CDR1 SGDLS, CDR2 YYNGEE. Trimming took off 3 bases at V and 1 base at J, with 14 bases between the two ends. The CDR3 covers 16 residues. CDR3 protein: CASSGGERQAKNIQYF. The CDR3, as DNA: TGTGCCAGCAGCGGAGGCGAGCGTCAGGCCAAAAACATTCAGTACTTC.

The chain carries TRBV2 and TRBJ2-5; 7 positions agree with TRBD2. V dropped 6 bases and J dropped 4; count of bases not matched to a gene: 11. Germline assignment: CDR1 SNHLY and CDR2 FYNNEI. The CDR3 covers 15 residues. DNA of the CDR3: TGTGCCAGCAGCGCACAAACGACTAGCACAGAGACCCAGTACTTC. Translating gives CASSAQTTSTETQYF. Filled out from reference TRBV2 and TRBJ2-5, the complete variable domain reads EPEVTQTPSHQVTQMGQEVILRCVPISNHLYFYWYRQILGQKVEFLVSFYNNEISEKSEIFDDQFSVERPDGSNFTLKIRSTKLEDSAMYFCASSAQTTSTETQYFGPGTRLLVL.

This clonotype was seen ten or more times. The CDR3 loop reads CASERRVLGEQYF. CDR3 sequence (DNA): TGTGCCAGCGAGAGGCGGGTCCTAGGCGAGCAGTACTTC. The gene calls are TRBV7-6 and TRBJ2-7; D possibly corresponds to TRBD2 (5 bases). The CDR3 runs 13 residues. The germline V gene encodes CDR1 SGHVS and CDR2 FNYEAQ. Between the trimmed V and J ends, which lost 8 bases and 6 bases, there was a span of 17 bases.

This clonotype was observed a few times. The chain couples TRBV14 to TRBJ1-1; the D gene is possibly TRBD1 (6 bases). The V end lost 2 bases, the J end lost 0 bases, and 13 bases lay between the germline ends. This CDR3 region has 16 residues. Germline CDR1 and CDR2: SGHDN and FVKESK. This CDR3 is CASSQKGVLVNTEAFF. CDR3 nucleotide sequence: TGTGCCAGCAGCCAAAAGGGGGTACTGGTGAACACTGAAGCTTTCTTT.